These 3 T cell receptor beta chains share one sample of origin, sequenced in a study of T cells in Graves' hyperthyroidism and ophthalmopathy (dated by TCRdb to the late 2010s). The library came from multiplex PCR. Sequencer: Illumina HiSeq 2000. The TCR beta CDR3 regions were amplified from the RNA transcripts. The TCR CDR3 was subjected to a first round of RT-PCR using the HTBI primer set and the Qiagen OneStep RT-PCR kit. TCRdb cleaned the public reads at Q25 with fastp, built clones with MiXCR and kept in-frame beta chains. Rows are combined by CDR3 protein, so each entry shows the most common genes and DNA. This sample has about 130,000 distinct CDR3 sequences in its table, and roughly 23% of those were observed once. In total, the top ten clones hold more than 60% of the sample. The sample comprised blood. These receptors were collected from a woman aged 50 to 65 with Graves' hyperthyroidism that later progressed to Graves' ophthalmopathy.

This sequence joins TRBV20-1 and TRBJ2-3; 7 nucleotides line up with TRBD1. The CDR3 is 11 residues long. Germline V CDR1 and CDR2: DFQATT, SNEGSKA (reference sequence). The V gene end was trimmed by 5 bases and the J gene end by 6 bases; junction bases not matched to a gene: 2. CDR3 amino acids: CSADRADTQYF. In DNA, the CDR3 is TGCAGTGCTGACAGGGCCGATACGCAGTATTTT.

This clonotype was picked up a small number of times. This chain joins TRBV19 and TRBJ1-1; D perhaps matches TRBD1 (5 bases). Trimming took off 2 bases at V and 4 bases at J, with 8 bases between the two ends. The CDR3 is 13 amino acids. CDR1 is LNHDA and CDR2 is SQIVND in the germline V gene (reference sequence). DNA for the CDR3: TGTGCCAGTAGTATAACCGGGGGCACTGAAGCTTTCTTT. Translation gives CASSITGGTEAFF.

This chain uses TRBV11-1 with TRBJ2-5; 10 bases are shared with TRBD1. Trimming at V came to 5 bases and at J to 4 bases, leaving 4 bases not matched to a gene. The CDR3 totals 14 residues. CDR1 is SGHAT, CDR2 FQDESV, per germline (reference sequence). The CDR3 region is CASSPRDRGETQYF. CDR3 in DNA: TGTGCCAGCAGCCCCCGGGACAGGGGAGAGACCCAGTACTTC.